This TCR delta chain was identified in a study of γδ T cells in repeated Plasmodium falciparum infection. Looking at the study overall: Age- and gender-matched Australian children served as comparison for malaria-exposed Malian children.

The CDR3 sequence is 25 residues long. Trimming took 4 bases from V and 0 from J; bases not matched to a gene: 32. CDR1 TSWWSYY and CDR2 QGS come from the germline V gene. Flow sorting of PBMC yielded separate Vgamma9/Vdelta2+ and Vdelta2-negative gammadelta T cell populations for bulk repertoire analysis. TCRdb fed the multiplex PCR reads into CATT to redo clone calling. The sample has 93,000 or so delta-chain clones; 0.8% to 1% are singletons. This clone occurred a few times. The protein TCRdb gives is from a much larger clone and does not agree with this DNA's translation at residue 5, likely a read error; the protein shown here comes from the DNA.

This chain links TRDV1 with TRDJ1; 10 bases map to TRDD3. Assignment of the J gene here rests on matching the DNA to germline, because TCRdb gives none. The sample comprised gamma-delta T cells from blood. The origin of this receptor is a pool of human donors (malaria-infected and uninfected, not separated). CDR3 in amino acids: CALGAQGLSPFFWGITSGYTDKLIF. The CDR3 coding sequence is TGTGCTCTTGGGGCTCAAGGCCTTTCACCTTTTTTCTGGGGGATAACATCTGGATACACCGATAAACTCATCTTT.